This T cell receptor beta chain came from a study of T cell repertoires in cytomegalovirus infection. Turning to the study itself: CMV infection and matching HLA type were both indicated by public TCR beta signatures.

Study-level results: It was HLA-C-restricted CMV-specific TCR beta clonotypes that dominated the response ex vivo. CMV carriers having the relevant HLA were flagged by cumulative public TCR beta family frequency.

A remark on this clonotype: What it binds is not known.

TCRdb reanalysed the reads using MiXCR and keeps one entry per CDR3 protein. The data contain fewer than 900,000 distinct CDR3 sequences, 25% to 30% of them seen just once; the ten biggest clones take up around 14%. V dropped 1 base and J dropped 7; count of bases not matched to a gene: 4. CDR1 is SGHAT, CDR2 FQNNGV, per germline. The length of the CDR3 is 16 residues. The source is a human donor in good health (CMV status not recorded). Some clones in this sample may be carry-over from other donors' samples. This material consisted of cultured CD8+ T cells from PBMCs, taken from culture after CMV antigen stimulation. The rearrangement joins TRBV11-2 to TRBJ1-6, with 10 bases that match TRBD1. CDR3 bases: TGTGCCAGCAGCTTAGTTGACAGGGGGCAAAATTCACCCCTCCACTTT. Protein sequence: CASSLVDRGQNSPLHF.